Listed below are T cell receptor beta chains from one sample, sequenced in a study of OX40 agonist ivuxolimab in advanced cancers. Generated by immunoSEQ multiplex PCR, the TCRdb table keeps only in-frame clones and is missing some. The profile covers about 73,000 clones, with 84% appearing a single time and 2% to 2.5% taken by the ten largest. Material: CD4+ or CD8+ T cells sorted from blood, obtained in a trial of the OX40 agonist ivuxolimab. The receptors originated from an adult with an advanced solid tumor such as melanoma, head and neck, liver or kidney cancer. The CDR3 runs from the conserved cysteine through the conserved F or W. D genes are given only for firm matches. Size is stated for part of the rows, as once, few or many counts, or as a class when the clone is expanded.

V gene,D gene,clone size,J gene,CDR3 protein,CDR3 DNA
TRBV30,.,.,TRBJ2-7,CAWTLVPYEQYF,TGTGCCTGGACCCTAGTCCCCTACGAGCAGTACTTC
TRBV6-1,TRBD1,.,TRBJ1-5,CASNDRAFWPQHF,TGTGCCAGCAATGACAGGGCGTTTTGGCCCCAGCATTTT
TRBV5-4,.,.,TRBJ1-2,CASSLGGGPGRGYTF,TGTGCCAGCAGCTTGGGGGGGGGTCCAGGTCGAGGCTACACCTTC
TRBV7-3,TRBD2,.,TRBJ2-6,CASSQAGANSGANVLTF,TGTGCCAGCAGCCAAGCGGGAGCCAACTCTGGGGCCAACGTCCTGACTTTC
TRBV4-3,.,.,TRBJ1-2,CASSQGADSANYGYTF,TGCGCCAGCAGCCAAGGAGCGGACAGCGCTAACTATGGCTACACCTTC
TRBV11-2,TRBD2,few,TRBJ2-7,CASSHEGGAEQYF,TGTGCCAGCAGCCACGAGGGAGGGGCCGAGCAGTACTTC
TRBV14,.,.,TRBJ2-2,CASSIRGNTGELFF,TGTGCCAGTTCCATCCGGGGGAACACCGGGGAGCTGTTTTTT
TRBV28,.,few,TRBJ1-5,CASSLWAESQPQHF,TGTGCCAGCAGTTTATGGGCAGAAAGTCAGCCCCAGCATTTT
TRBV4-2,.,.,TRBJ1-2,CASTQPERQDGYTF,TGTGCCAGCACCCAACCCGAAAGACAGGATGGCTACACCTTC
TRBV14,.,.,TRBJ1-1,CASSQVRGRTEAFF,TGTGCCAGCAGCCAAGTCCGGGGCCGTACTGAAGCTTTCTTT
TRBV11-2,.,.,TRBJ1-2,CASSLEESYGYTF,TGTGCCAGCAGCTTAGAAGAAAGCTATGGCTACACCTTC
TRBV6-1,.,.,TRBJ1-1,CASSESQGLTEAFF,TGTGCCAGCAGTGAATCTCAGGGGCTCACTGAAGCTTTCTTT
TRBV7-9,.,.,TRBJ1-1,CASSSRTNTEAFF,TGTGCCAGCAGCAGCAGGACGAACACTGAAGCTTTCTTT
TRBV13,.,.,TRBJ1-5,CASSPAPNRGASVTGNQPQHF,TGTGCCAGCAGCCCCGCCCCCAATCGAGGGGCCTCGGTAACCGGCAATCAGCCCCAGCATTTT
TRBV12-5,TRBD1,.,TRBJ2-4,CASGPGQVKNIQYF,TGTGCTAGTGGCCCTGGACAGGTCAAAAACATTCAGTACTTC
TRBV25-1,.,.,TRBJ1-4,CASSPGQSYLEKLFF,TGTGCCAGCAGTCCCGGACAGTCGTATCTTGAAAAACTGTTTTTT
TRBV6-1,.,.,TRBJ2-7,CASSEKGFGQYF,TGTGCCAGCAGTGAAAAAGGGTTTGGGCAGTACTTC
TRBV4-3,.,.,TRBJ2-7,CASSRGQETGEQYF,TGCGCCAGCAGCCGGGGACAAGAAACAGGGGAGCAGTACTTC
TRBV5-1,.,.,TRBJ2-7,CASFRGGGRSYEQYF,TGCGCCAGCTTCCGTGGAGGAGGGAGGTCCTACGAGCAGTACTTC
TRBV7-2,.,.,TRBJ1-3,CASRSFPGALGNTIYF,TGTGCCAGCAGATCATTCCCAGGGGCCCTAGGGAACACCATATATTTT
TRBV11-2,.,.,TRBJ2-1,CASSSPGAGYNEQFF,TGTGCCAGCAGCTCACCGGGGGCGGGGTACAATGAGCAGTTCTTC
TRBV29-1,.,.,TRBJ2-7,CSVENKYEQYF,TGCAGCGTTGAAAATAAGTACGAGCAGTACTTC
TRBV15,.,.,TRBJ1-3,CATSRDPGNTIYF,TGTGCCACCAGCAGAGATCCGGGAAACACCATATATTTT
TRBV18,TRBD2,.,TRBJ2-3,CASSAAGGSDTQYF,TGTGCCAGCTCGGCCGCGGGGGGGTCAGATACGCAGTATTTT
TRBV6-6,TRBD1,.,TRBJ1-5,CASTQTGSNQPQHF,TGTGCCAGCACCCAGACAGGGAGCAATCAGCCCCAGCATTTT
TRBV27,.,.,TRBJ2-5,CASSLRGVQETQYF,TGTGCCAGCAGTTTAAGGGGCGTGCAAGAGACCCAGTACTTC
TRBV5-6,.,.,TRBJ2-1,CASSFRGKGEQFF,TGTGCCAGCAGCTTCCGGGGAAAGGGTGAGCAGTTCTTC
TRBV30,.,.,TRBJ1-5,CAWSVRLSNQPQHF,TGTGCCTGGAGTGTACGGCTTAGCAATCAGCCCCAGCATTTT
TRBV19,.,.,TRBJ1-1,CASSIYGAEAFF,TGTGCCAGTAGTATATACGGCGCTGAAGCTTTCTTT
TRBV4-3,TRBD1,.,TRBJ2-1,CASSRGQDYNEQFF,TGCGCCAGCAGCCGAGGACAGGACTACAATGAGCAGTTCTTC
TRBV20-1,.,few,TRBJ2-7,CSANRVNEQYF,TGCAGTGCAAACAGGGTGAACGAGCAGTACTTC
TRBV19,.,.,TRBJ2-1,CASSPAGLLYNEQFF,TGTGCCAGTAGTCCAGCGGGCCTACTCTACAATGAGCAGTTCTTC
TRBV4-2,TRBD1,.,TRBJ2-3,CASSQDRGDRETDTQYF,TGTGCCAGCAGCCAAGATAGAGGGGACAGGGAAACAGATACGCAGTATTTT
TRBV6-6,TRBD2,once,TRBJ2-5,CASSPGGETQYF,TGTGCCAGCAGTCCGGGGGGGGAGACCCAGTACTTC
TRBV27,.,.,TRBJ1-6,CASSFDPRGNSPLHF,TGTGCCAGCAGTTTCGACCCCCGGGGCAATTCACCCCTCCACTTT
TRBV29-1,TRBD1,.,TRBJ2-1,CSVRQGAPGNEQFF,TGCAGCGTTCGACAGGGGGCTCCGGGGAATGAGCAGTTCTTC
TRBV7-9,.,once,TRBJ1-2,CASSSRTAYGYTF,TGTGCCAGCAGCTCTCGGACAGCCTATGGCTACACCTTC
TRBV4-2,TRBD1,once,TRBJ1-2,CASSHGQANYGYTF,TGTGCCAGCAGCCACGGACAGGCTAACTATGGCTACACCTTC
TRBV7-2,.,.,TRBJ2-1,CASTYDPYNEQFF,TGTGCCAGCACATATGACCCCTATAATGAGCAGTTCTTC
TRBV18,.,.,TRBJ2-2,CASSPQDGGELFF,TGTGCCAGCTCACCCCAGGACGGGGGGGAGCTGTTTTTT
TRBV7-3,.,.,TRBJ1-1,CASSLDVNTEAFF,TGTGCCAGCAGCTTAGACGTGAACACTGAAGCTTTCTTT
TRBV5-4,.,.,TRBJ1-2,CASSSVYYGYTF,TGTGCCAGCAGCTCCGTATACTATGGCTACACCTTC
TRBV6-5,.,once,TRBJ2-3,CASSRDFRATQYF,TGTGCCAGCAGTCGGGACTTTCGGGCTACGCAGTATTTT
TRBV9,.,few,TRBJ1-6,CASSGRTPNSPLHF,TGTGCCAGCAGCGGCAGGACTCCGAATTCACCCCTCCACTTT
TRBV30,.,few,TRBJ1-2,CAWSGEVDYGYTF,TGTGCCTGGAGTGGGGAGGTGGACTATGGCTACACCTTC
TRBV11-2,TRBD1,.,TRBJ1-2,CASSPTTGVYGYTF,TGTGCCAGCAGCCCTACGACAGGGGTCTATGGCTACACCTTC
TRBV7-2,TRBD1,.,TRBJ2-5,CASSLRRTGQETQYF,TGTGCCAGCAGCTTGCGAAGGACAGGTCAAGAGACCCAGTACTTC
TRBV6-1,.,.,TRBJ1-2,CASSEDLGGTF,TGTGCCAGCAGTGAAGACTTAGGAGGTACCTTC
TRBV5-1,.,.,TRBJ1-1,CASQKMENTEAFF,TGCGCCAGCCAAAAGATGGAAAACACTGAAGCTTTCTTT
TRBV5-4,.,.,TRBJ1-2,CASSSTQGYGYTF,TGTGCCAGCAGCTCTACACAGGGTTATGGCTACACCTTC
TRBV5-1,.,.,TRBJ2-7,CASKGGQGAYEQYF,TGCGCCAGCAAAGGAGGGCAGGGTGCCTACGAGCAGTACTTC